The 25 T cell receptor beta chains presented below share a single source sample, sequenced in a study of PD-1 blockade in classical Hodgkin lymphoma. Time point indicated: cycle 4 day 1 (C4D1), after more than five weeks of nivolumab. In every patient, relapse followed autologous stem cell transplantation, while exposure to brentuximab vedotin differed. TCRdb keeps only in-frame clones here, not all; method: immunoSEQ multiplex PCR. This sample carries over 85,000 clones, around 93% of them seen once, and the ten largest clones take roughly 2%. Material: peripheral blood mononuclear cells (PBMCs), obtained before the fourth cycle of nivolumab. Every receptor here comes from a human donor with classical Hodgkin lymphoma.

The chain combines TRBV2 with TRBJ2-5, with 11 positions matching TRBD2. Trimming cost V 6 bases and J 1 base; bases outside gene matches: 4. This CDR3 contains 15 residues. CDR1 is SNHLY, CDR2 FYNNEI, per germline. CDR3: CASRGLAEIQETQYF. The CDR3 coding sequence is TGTGCCAGCAGGGGACTAGCGGAGATCCAAGAGACCCAGTACTTC.

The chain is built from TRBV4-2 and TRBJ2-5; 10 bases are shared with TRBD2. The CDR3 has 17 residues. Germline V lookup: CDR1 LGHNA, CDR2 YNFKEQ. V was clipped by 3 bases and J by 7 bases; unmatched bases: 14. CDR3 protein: CASSHLSLAGAEATQYF. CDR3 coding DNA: TGTGCCAGCAGCCACCTGTCTCTAGCGGGAGCCGAGGCGACCCAGTACTTC.

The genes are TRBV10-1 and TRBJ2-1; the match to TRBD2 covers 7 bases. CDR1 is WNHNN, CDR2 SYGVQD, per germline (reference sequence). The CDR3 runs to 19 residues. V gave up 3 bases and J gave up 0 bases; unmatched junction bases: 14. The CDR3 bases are TGCGCCAGCAGTGATGGTAGCGGGTTTTACCGGAGCTCCTACAATGAGCAGTTCTTC. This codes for CASSDGSGFYRSSYNEQFF.

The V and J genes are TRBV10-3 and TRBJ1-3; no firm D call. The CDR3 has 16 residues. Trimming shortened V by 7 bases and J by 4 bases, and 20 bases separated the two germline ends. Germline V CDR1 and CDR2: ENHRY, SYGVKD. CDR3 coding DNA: TGTGCCATCATGCTTGCATCTGACATCCGCGGAAACACCATATATTTT. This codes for CAIMLASDIRGNTIYF.

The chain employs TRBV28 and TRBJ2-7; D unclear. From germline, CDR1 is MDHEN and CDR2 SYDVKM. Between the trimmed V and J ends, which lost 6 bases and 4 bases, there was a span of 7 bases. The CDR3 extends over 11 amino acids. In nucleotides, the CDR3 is TGTGCCAGCAGCCATGATTACGAGCAGTACTTC. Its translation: CASSHDYEQYF.

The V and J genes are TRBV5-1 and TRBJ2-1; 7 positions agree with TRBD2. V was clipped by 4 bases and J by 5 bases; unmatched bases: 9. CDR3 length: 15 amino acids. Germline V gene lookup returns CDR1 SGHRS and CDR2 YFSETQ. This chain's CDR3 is CASSLTGGRNNEQFF. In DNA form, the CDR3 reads TGCGCCAGCAGCCTAACAGGCGGGAGAAACAATGAGCAGTTCTTC. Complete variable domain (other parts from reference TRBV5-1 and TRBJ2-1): KAGVTQTPRYLIKTRGQQVTLSCSPISGHRSVSWYQQTPGQGLQFLFEYFSETQRNKGNFPGRFSGRQFSNSRSEMNVSTLELGDSALYLCASSLTGGRNNEQFFGPGTRLTVL.

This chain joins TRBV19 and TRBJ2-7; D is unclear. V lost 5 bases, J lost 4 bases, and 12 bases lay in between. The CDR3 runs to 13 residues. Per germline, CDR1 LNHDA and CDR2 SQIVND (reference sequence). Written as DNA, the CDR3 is TGTGCCAGTAGTCCCGCCCTACCATACGAGCAGTACTTC. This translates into CASSPALPYEQYF. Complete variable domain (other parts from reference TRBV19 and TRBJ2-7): DGGITQSPKYLFRKEGQNVTLSCEQNLNHDAMYWYRQDPGQGLRLIYYSQIVNDFQKGDIAEGYSVSREKKESFPLTVTSAQKNPTAFYLCASSPALPYEQYFGPGTRLTVT.

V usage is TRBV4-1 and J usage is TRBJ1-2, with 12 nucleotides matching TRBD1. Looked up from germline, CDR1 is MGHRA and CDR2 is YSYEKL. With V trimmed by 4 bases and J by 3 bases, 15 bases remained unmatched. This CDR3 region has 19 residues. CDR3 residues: CASSREGGTGGNRYYGYTF. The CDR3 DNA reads TGCGCCAGCAGCCGAGAGGGCGGGACAGGGGGCAATCGCTACTATGGCTACACCTTC.

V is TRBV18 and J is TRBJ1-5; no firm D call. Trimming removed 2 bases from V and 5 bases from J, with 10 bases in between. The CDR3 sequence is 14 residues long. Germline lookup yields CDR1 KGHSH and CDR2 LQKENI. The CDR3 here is CASSPGLMHQPQHF. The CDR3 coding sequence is TGTGCCAGCTCACCAGGGTTAATGCATCAGCCCCAGCATTTT. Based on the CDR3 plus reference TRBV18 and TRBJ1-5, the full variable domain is NAGVMQNPRHLVRRRGQEARLRCSPMKGHSHVYWYRQLPEEGLKFMVYLQKENIIDESGMPKERFSAEFPKEGPSILRIQQVVRGDSAAYFCASSPGLMHQPQHFGDGTRLSIL.

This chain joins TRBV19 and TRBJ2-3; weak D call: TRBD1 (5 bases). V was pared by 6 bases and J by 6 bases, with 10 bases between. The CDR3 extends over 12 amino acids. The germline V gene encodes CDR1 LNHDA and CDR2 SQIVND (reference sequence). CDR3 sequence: CASRGPGDTQYF. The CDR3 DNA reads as TGTGCCAGTAGGGGCCCAGGGGATACGCAGTATTTT.

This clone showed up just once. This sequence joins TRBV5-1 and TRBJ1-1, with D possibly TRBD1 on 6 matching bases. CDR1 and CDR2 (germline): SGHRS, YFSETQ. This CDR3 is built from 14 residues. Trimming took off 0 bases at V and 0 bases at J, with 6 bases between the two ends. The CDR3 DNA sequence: TGCGCCAGCAGCTTGGGACAGGTGAACACTGAAGCTTTCTTT. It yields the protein CASSLGQVNTEAFF.

CDR3 coding DNA: TGTGCCAGCAGTCAGCGTGCCGGGACAGGTTATTTTAGGACAACTAATGAAAAACTGTTTTTT. Translation gives CASSQRAGTGYFRTTNEKLFF. This chain connects TRBV27 to TRBJ1-4; the match to TRBD1 covers 8 bases. The CDR3 sequence is 21 residues long. CDR1 MNHEY and CDR2 SMNVEV come from the germline V gene (reference sequence). Losses at the gene ends were 5 bases for V and 0 bases for J; bases not matched to a gene: 20.

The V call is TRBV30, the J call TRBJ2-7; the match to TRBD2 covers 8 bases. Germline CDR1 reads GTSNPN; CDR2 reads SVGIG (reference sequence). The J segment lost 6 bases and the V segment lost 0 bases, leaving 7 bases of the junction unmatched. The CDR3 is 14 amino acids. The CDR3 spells CAWSVGSGMSEQYF. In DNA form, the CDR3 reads TGTGCCTGGAGTGTTGGTAGCGGGATGAGCGAGCAGTACTTC.

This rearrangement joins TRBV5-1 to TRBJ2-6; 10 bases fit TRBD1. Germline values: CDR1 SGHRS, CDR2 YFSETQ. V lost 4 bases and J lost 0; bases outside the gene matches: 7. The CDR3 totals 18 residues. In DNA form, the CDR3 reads TGCGCCAGCAGCCCTATGGGACAGGGGACCTCTGGGGCCAACGTCCTGACTTTC. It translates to CASSPMGQGTSGANVLTF.

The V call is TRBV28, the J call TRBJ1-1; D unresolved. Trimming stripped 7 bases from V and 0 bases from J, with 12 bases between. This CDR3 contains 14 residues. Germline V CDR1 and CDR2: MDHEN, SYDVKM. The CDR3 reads CASTPFGLNTEAFF. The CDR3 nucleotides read TGTGCCAGCACCCCGTTCGGCTTGAACACTGAAGCTTTCTTT.

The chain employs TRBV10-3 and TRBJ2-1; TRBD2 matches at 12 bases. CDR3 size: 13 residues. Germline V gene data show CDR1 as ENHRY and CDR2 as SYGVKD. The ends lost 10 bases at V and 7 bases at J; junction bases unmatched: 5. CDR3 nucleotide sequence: TGTGCCACAAGGACTAGCGGGGCAAATGAGCAGTTCTTC. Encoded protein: CATRTSGANEQFF.

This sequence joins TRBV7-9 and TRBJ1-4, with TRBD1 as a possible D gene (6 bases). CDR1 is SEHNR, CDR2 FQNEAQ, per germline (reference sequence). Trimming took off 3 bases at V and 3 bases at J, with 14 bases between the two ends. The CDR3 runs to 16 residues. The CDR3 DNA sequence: TGTGCCAGCAGCTTTGGGGGCCCTGCTTCTAATGAAAAACTGTTTTTT. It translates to CASSFGGPASNEKLFF.

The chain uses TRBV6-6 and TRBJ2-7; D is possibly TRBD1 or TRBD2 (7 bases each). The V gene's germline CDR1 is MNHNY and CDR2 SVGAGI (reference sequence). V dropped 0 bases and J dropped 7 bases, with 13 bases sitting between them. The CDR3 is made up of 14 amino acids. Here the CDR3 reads CASSYSAGGGEQYF. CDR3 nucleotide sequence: TGTGCCAGCAGTTACTCGGCAGGGGGAGGGGAGCAGTACTTC.

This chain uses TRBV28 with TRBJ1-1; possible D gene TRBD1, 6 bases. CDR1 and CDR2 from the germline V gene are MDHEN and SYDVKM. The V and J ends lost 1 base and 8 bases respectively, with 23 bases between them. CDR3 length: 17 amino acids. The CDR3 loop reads CASSLYPRGAPQGEAFF. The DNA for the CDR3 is TGTGCCAGCAGTTTATATCCTCGGGGGGCGCCGCAGGGCGAAGCTTTCTTT.

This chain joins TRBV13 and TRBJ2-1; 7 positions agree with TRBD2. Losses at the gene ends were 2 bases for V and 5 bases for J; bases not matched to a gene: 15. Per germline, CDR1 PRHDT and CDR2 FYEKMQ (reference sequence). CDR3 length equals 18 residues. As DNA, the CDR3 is TGTGCCAGCAGCTTACCCCTGGGGGAGGGGAGTGGGGACAATGAGCAGTTCTTC. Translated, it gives CASSLPLGEGSGDNEQFF.

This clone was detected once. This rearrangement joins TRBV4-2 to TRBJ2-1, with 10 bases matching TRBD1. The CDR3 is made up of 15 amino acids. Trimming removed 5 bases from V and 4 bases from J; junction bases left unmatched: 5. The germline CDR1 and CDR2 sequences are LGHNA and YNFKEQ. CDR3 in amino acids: CASSGLGQGYNEQFF. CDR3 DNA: TGTGCCAGCAGCGGCCTGGGACAGGGGTACAATGAGCAGTTCTTC.

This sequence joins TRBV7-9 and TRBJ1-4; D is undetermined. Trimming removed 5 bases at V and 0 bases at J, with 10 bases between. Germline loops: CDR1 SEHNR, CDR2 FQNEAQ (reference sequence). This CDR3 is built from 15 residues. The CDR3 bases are TGTGCCAGCAGCCAATGGCGGGCAACTAATGAAAAACTGTTTTTT. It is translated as CASSQWRATNEKLFF. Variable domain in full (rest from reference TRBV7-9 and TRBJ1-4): DTGVSQNPRHKITKRGQNVTFRCDPISEHNRLYWYRQTLGQGPEFLTYFQNEAQLEKSRLLSDRFSAERPKGSFSTLEIQRTEQGDSAMYLCASSQWRATNEKLFFGSGTQLSVL.

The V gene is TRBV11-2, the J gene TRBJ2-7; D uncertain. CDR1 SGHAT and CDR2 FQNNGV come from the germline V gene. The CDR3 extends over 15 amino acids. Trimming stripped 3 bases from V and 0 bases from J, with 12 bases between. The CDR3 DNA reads TGTGCCAGCAGCTTGAGAGGAATCTACTCCTACGAGCAGTACTTC. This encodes CASSLRGIYSYEQYF.

Here the CDR3 reads CASSPRTGGVLETQYF. The CDR3 nucleotides are TGTGCCAGTAGTCCCCGGACAGGGGGAGTATTGGAGACCCAGTACTTC. The chain combines TRBV19 with TRBJ2-5; 10 bases match TRBD1. Germline V gives CDR1 LNHDA, CDR2 SQIVND (reference sequence). The CDR3 contains 16 residues. V lost 5 bases, J lost 5 bases, and 11 bases stayed unmatched.

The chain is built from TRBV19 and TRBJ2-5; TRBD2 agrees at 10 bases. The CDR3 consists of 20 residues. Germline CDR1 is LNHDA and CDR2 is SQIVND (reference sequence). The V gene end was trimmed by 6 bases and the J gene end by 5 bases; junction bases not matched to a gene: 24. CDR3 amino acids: CASSTNGALLSGRAGETQYF. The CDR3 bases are TGTGCCAGTAGCACCAATGGGGCATTGCTAAGCGGGAGGGCCGGGGAGACCCAGTACTTC.